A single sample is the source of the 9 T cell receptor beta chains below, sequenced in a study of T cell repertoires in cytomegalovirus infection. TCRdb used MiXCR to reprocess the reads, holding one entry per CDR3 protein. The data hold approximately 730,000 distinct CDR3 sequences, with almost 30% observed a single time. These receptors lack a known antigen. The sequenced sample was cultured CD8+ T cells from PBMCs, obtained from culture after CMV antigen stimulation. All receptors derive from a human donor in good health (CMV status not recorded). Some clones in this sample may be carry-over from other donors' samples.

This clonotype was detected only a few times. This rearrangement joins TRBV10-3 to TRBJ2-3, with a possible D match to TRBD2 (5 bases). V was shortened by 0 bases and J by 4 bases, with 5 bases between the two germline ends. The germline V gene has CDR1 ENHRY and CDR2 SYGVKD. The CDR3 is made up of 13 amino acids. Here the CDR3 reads CAISESEADTQYF. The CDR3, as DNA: TGTGCCATCAGTGAGTCGGAGGCAGATACGCAGTATTTT.

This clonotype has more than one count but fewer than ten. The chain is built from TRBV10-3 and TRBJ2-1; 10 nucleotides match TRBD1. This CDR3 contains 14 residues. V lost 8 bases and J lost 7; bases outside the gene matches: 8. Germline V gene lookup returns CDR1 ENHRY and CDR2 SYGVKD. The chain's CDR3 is CAIAAGTGANEQFF. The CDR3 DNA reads TGTGCCATCGCCGCCGGGACAGGGGCTAATGAGCAGTTCTTC.

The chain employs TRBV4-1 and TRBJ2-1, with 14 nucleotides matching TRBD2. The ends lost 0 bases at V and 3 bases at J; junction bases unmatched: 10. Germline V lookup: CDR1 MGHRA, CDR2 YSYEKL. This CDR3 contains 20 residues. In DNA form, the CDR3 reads TGCGCCAGCAGCCAAGAATTCGAGACTAGCGGGGGGGCGGACTACAATGAGCAGTTCTTC. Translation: CASSQEFETSGGADYNEQFF.

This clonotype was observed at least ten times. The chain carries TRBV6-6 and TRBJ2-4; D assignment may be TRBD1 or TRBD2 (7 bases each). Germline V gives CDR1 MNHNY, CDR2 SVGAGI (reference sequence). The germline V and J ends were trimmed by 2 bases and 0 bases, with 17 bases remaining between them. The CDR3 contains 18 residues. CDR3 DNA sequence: TGTGCCAGCAGTTACCTCAGGGGGAGGGATATAGCCAAAAACATTCAGTACTTC. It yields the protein CASSYLRGRDIAKNIQYF.

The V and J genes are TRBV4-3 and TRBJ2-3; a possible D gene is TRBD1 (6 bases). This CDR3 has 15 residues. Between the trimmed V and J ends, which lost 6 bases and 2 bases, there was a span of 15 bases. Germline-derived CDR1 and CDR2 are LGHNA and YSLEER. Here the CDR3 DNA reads TGCGCCAGCAGGAAAACCGAGGGGGACACAGATACGCAGTATTTT. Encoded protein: CASRKTEGDTDTQYF.

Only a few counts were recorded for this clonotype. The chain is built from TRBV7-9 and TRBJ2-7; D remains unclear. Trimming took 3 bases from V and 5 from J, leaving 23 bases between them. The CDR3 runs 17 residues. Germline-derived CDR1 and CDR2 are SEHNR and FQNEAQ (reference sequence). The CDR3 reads CASSFPEDGKDNDEQYF. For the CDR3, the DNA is TGTGCCAGCAGCTTCCCCGAGGACGGTAAGGATAATGACGAGCAGTACTTC.

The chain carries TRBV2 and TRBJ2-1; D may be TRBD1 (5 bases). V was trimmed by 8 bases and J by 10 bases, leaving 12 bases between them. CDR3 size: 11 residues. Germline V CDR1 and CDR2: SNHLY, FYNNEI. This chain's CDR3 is CASPIPGEQFF. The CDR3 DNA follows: TGTGCCAGCCCCATCCCAGGGGAGCAGTTCTTC.

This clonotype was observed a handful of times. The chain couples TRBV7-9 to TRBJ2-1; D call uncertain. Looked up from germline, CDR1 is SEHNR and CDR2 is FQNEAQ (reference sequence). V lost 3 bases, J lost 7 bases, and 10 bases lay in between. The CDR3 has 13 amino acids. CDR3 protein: CASSLPSWNEQFF. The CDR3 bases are TGTGCCAGCAGCTTGCCCTCGTGGAATGAGCAGTTCTTC.

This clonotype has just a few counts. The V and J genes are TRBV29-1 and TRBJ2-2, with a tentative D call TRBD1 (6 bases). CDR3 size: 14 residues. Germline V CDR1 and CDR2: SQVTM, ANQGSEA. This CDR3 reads CGSDGGLNTGELFF. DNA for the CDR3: TGCGGCTCTGATGGGGGCCTGAACACCGGGGAGCTGTTTTTT.